Sequencing of this T cell receptor beta chain was carried out in a study of neurological immune-mediated disorders. Broader study findings: Among 34 multiple sclerosis patients, phylogenetic grouping put the repertoires of 18 into a single related-CDR3 cluster, a possible signature.

Many counts were recorded for this clonotype. Its antigen is not identified. The CDR3 loop spans 11 amino acids. The ends were cut back, 0 bases at V and 7 bases at J, with 5 bases in the middle. Per the germline V gene, CDR1 is SQVTM and CDR2 is ANQGSEA. Synthesis of cDNA used 5'RACE (with 10-nucleotide random UMIs). TCRdb called the 5' RACE reads again in MiXCR, with one record for every CDR3 protein. The repertoire has about 62,000 distinct CDR3 sequences, about 4% of them found once; the top ten carry more than 2%. This sequence joins TRBV29-1 and TRBJ2-3; no clear D gene. This TCR derives from a woman aged 50 to 60 with multiple sclerosis. Sequences were obtained from PBMCs. The CDR3 region has the DNA TGCAGCGTTGAAGATTGGAATACGCAGTATTTT. It is translated as CSVEDWNTQYF.